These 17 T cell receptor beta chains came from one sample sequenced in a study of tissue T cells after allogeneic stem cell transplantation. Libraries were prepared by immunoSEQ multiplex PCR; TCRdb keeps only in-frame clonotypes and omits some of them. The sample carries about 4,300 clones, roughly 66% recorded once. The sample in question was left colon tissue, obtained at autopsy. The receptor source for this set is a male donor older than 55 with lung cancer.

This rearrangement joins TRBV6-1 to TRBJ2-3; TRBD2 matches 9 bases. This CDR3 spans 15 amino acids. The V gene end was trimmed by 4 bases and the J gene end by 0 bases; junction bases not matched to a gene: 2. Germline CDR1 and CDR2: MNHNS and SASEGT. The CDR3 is CASSAAGGSTDTQYF. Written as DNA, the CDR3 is TGTGCCAGCAGTGCAGCGGGGGGTAGCACAGATACGCAGTATTTT.

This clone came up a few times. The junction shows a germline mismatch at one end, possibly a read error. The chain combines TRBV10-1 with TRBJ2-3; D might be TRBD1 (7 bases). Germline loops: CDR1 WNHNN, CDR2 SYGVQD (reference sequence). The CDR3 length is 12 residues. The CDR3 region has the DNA TGCGCCAGCAGTGCAGCTTTTCTGACAGGGAGGTTT. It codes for CASSAAFLTGRF.

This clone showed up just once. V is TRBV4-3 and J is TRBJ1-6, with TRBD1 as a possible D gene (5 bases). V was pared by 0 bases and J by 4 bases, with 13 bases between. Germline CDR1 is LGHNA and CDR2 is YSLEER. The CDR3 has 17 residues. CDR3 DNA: TGCGCCAGCAGCCAAGAGCACCAGGGACTGTATAATTCACCCCTCCACTTT. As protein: CASSQEHQGLYNSPLHF.

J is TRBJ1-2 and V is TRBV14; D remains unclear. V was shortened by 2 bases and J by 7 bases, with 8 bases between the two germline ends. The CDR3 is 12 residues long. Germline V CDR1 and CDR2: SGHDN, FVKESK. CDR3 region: CASSQFQVGYTF. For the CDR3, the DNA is TGTGCCAGCAGCCAATTTCAGGTTGGCTACACCTTC.

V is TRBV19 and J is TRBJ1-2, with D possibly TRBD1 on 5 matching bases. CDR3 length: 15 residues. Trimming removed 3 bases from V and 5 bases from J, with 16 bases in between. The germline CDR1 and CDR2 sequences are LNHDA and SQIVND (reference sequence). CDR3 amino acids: CASSMSGPGGYGYTF. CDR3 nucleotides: TGTGCCAGTAGTATGTCGGGGCCGGGTGGATATGGCTACACCTTC.

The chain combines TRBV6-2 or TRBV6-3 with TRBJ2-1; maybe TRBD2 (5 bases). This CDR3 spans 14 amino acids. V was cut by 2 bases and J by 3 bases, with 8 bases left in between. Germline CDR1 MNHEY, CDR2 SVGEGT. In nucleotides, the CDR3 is TGTGCCAGCAGTTACACCCGGGACTACAATGAGCAGTTCTTC. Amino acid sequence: CASSYTRDYNEQFF.

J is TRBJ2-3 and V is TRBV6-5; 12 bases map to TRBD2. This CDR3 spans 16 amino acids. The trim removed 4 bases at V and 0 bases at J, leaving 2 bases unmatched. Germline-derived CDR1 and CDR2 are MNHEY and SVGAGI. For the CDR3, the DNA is TGTGCCAGCAGTTCCGGACTAGCGGGAAGCACAGATACGCAGTATTTT. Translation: CASSSGLAGSTDTQYF.

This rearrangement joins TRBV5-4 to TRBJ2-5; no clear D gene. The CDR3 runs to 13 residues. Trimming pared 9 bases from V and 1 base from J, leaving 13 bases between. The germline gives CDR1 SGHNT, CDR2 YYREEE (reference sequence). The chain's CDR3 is CATRSAVQETQYF. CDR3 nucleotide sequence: TGTGCCACCCGCTCGGCAGTCCAAGAGACCCAGTACTTC. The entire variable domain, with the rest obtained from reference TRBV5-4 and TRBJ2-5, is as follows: ETGVTQSPTHLIKTRGQQVTLRCSSQSGHNTVSWYQQALGQGPQFIFQYYREEENGRGNFPPRFSGLQFPNYSSELNVNALELDDSALYLCATRSAVQETQYFGPGTRLLVL.

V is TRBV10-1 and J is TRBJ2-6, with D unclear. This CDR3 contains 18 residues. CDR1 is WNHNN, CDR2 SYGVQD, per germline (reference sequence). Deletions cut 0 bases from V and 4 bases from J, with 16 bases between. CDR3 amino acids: CASSESFGLPLGANVLTF. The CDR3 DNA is TGCGCCAGCAGTGAGTCGTTCGGATTACCCCTGGGGGCCAACGTCCTGACTTTC.

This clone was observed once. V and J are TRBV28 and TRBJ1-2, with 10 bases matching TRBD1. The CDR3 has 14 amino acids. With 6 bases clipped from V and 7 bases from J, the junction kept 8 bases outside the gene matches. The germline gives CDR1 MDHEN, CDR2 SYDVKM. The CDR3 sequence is CASRRGTGDGGYTF. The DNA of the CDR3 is TGTGCCAGCAGACGAGGGACAGGGGACGGTGGCTACACCTTC.

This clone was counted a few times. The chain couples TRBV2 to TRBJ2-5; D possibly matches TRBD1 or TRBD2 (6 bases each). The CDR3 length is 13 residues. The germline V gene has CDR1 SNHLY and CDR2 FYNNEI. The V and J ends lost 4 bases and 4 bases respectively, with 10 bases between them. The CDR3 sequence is CASSAQGGETQYF. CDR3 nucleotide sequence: TGTGCCAGCAGTGCACAGGGAGGAGAGACCCAGTACTTC.

Here the CDR3 DNA reads TGCGCCACCAGAGAGGCAGAGACCCAGTACTTC. Translating it yields CATREAETQYF. The gene calls are TRBV5-1 and TRBJ2-5; D ambiguous. CDR1 is SGHRS and CDR2 is YFSETQ in the germline V gene. The CDR3 has 11 residues. Between the trimmed V and J ends, which lost 9 bases and 4 bases, there was a span of 10 bases. Supplemented by reference TRBV5-1 and TRBJ2-5, the full variable domain reads KAGVTQTPRYLIKTRGQQVTLSCSPISGHRSVSWYQQTPGQGLQFLFEYFSETQRNKGNFPGRFSGRQFSNSRSEMNVSTLELGDSALYLCATREAETQYFGPGTRLLVL.

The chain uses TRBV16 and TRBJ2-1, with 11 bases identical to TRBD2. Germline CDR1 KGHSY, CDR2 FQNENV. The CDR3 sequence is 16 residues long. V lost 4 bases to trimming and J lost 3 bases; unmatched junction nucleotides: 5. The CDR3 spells CASSPPGTSGYNEQFF. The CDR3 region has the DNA TGTGCCAGCAGCCCTCCCGGGACTAGCGGCTACAATGAGCAGTTCTTC.

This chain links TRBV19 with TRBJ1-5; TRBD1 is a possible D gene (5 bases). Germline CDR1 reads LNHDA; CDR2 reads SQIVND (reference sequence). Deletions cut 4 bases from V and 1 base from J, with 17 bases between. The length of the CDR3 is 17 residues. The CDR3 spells CASSKGTHPMSNQPQHF. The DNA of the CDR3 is TGTGCCAGTAGTAAGGGGACTCATCCGATGAGCAATCAGCCCCAGCATTTT.

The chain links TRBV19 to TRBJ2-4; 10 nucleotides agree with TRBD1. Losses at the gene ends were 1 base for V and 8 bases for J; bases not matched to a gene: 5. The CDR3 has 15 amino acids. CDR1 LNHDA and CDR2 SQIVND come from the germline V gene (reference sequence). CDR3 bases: TGTGCCAGTAGTATAGGGGGACAGGGGTATGACATTCAGTACTTC. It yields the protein CASSIGGQGYDIQYF.

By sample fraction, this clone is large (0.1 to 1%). The CDR3 nucleotides are TGTGCCAGCAGCGACGCCCGACTAGCGGGGGCTAATGAGCAGTTCTTC. Protein sequence: CASSDARLAGANEQFF. This rearrangement joins TRBV13 to TRBJ2-1, with 12 bases that match TRBD2. This CDR3 contains 16 residues. Germline-derived CDR1 and CDR2 are PRHDT and FYEKMQ (reference sequence). Unmatched junction bases numbered 9, after V lost 5 bases and J lost 7 bases. The full variable domain, with the rest looked up from reference TRBV13 and TRBJ2-1, is AAGVIQSPRHLIKEKRETATLKCYPIPRHDTVYWYQQGPGQDPQFLISFYEKMQSDKGSIPDRFSAQQFSDYHSELNMSSLELGDSALYFCASSDARLAGANEQFFGPGTRLTVL.

The CDR3 is CASSYRGRENTEAFF. DNA for the CDR3: TGTGCCAGCAGTTACCGGGGGCGAGAGAACACTGAAGCTTTCTTT. The genes are TRBV6-5 and TRBJ1-1, with D perhaps TRBD1 (6 bases). Germline assignment: CDR1 MNHEY and CDR2 SVGAGI. This CDR3 comprises 15 residues. V was cut by 2 bases and J by 1 base, with 11 bases left in between.